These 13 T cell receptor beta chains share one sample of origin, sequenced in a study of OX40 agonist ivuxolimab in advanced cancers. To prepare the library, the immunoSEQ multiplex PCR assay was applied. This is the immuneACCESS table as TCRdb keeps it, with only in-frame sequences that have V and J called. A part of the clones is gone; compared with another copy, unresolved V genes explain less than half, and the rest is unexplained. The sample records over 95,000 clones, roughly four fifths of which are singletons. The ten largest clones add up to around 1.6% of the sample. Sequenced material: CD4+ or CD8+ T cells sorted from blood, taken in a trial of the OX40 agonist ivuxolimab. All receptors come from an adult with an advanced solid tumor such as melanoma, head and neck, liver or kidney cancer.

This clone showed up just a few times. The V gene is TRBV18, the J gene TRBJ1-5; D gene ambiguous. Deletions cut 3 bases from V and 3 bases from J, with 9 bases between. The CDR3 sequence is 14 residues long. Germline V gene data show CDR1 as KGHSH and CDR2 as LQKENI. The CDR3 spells CASSPTSPNQPQHF. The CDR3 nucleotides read TGTGCCAGCTCACCTACCTCTCCCAATCAGCCCCAGCATTTT.

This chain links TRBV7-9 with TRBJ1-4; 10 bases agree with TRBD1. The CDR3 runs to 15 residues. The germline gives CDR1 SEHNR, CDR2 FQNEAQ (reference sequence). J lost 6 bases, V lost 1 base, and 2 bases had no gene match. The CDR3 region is CASSLGDRGDEKLFF. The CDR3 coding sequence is TGTGCCAGCAGCTTAGGGGACAGGGGTGATGAAAAACTGTTTTTT.

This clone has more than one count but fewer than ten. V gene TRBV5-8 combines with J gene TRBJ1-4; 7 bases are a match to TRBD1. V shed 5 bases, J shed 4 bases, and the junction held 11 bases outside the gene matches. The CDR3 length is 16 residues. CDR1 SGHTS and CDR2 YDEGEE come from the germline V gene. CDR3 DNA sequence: TGTGCCAGCAGTCCTGGACAGGCGTGGGGTAATGAAAAACTGTTTTTT. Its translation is CASSPGQAWGNEKLFF. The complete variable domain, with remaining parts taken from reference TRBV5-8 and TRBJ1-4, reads EAGVTQSPTHLIKTRGQQATLRCSPISGHTSVYWYQQALGLGLQFLLWYDEGEERNRGNFPPRFSGRQFPNYSSELNVNALELEDSALYLCASSPGQAWGNEKLFFGSGTQLSVL.

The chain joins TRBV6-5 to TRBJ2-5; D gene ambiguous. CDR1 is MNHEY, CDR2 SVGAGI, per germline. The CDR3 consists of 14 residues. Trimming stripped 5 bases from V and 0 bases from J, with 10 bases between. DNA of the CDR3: TGTGCCAGCAGTGAAGGCTTCTACCAAGAGACCCAGTACTTC. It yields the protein CASSEGFYQETQYF.

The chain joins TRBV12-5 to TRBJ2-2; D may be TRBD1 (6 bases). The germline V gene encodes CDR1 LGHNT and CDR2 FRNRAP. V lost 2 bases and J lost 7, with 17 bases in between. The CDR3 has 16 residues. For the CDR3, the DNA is TGTGCTAGTGGTTTGCCCAAATCAGGGGTGGTCGGGGAGCTGTTTTTT. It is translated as CASGLPKSGVVGELFF. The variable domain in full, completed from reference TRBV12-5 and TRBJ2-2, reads DARVTQTPRHKVTEMGQEVTMRCQPILGHNTVFWYRQTMMQGLELLAYFRNRAPLDDSGMPKDRFSAEMPDATLATLKIQPSEPRDSAVYFCASGLPKSGVVGELFFGEGSRLTVL.

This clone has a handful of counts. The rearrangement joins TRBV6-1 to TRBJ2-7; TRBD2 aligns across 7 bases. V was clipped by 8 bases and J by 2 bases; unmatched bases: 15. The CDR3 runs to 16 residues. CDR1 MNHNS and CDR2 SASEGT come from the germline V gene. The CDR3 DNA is TGTGCCAGCTGTGTTTGGGCGGGAGTAGGGACCTACGAGCAGTACTTC. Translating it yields CASCVWAGVGTYEQYF.

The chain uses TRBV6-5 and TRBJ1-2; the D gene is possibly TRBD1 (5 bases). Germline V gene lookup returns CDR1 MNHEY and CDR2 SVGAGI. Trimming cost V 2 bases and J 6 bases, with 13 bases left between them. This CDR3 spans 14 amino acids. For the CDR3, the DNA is TGTGCCAGCAGTTACCCTGGACACCCGGATGGCTACACCTTC. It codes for CASSYPGHPDGYTF.

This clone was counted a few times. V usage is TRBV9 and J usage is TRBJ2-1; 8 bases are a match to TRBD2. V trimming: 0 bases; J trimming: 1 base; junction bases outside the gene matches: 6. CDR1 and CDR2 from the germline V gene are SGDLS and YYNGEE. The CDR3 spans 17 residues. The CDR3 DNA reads TGTGCCAGCAGCGTAGTGCCAGCGGGAGCTTCCTACAATGAGCAGTTCTTC. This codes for CASSVVPAGASYNEQFF.

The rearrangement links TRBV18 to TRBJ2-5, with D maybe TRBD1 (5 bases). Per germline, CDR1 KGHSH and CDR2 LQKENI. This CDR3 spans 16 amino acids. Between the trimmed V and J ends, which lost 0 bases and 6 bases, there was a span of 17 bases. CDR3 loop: CASSPPKGPSPQTQYF. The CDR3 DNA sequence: TGTGCCAGCTCACCACCGAAGGGGCCCTCCCCACAGACCCAGTACTTC. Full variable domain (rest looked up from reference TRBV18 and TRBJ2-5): NAGVMQNPRHLVRRRGQEARLRCSPMKGHSHVYWYRQLPEEGLKFMVYLQKENIIDESGMPKERFSAEFPKEGPSILRIQQVVRGDSAAYFCASSPPKGPSPQTQYFGPGTRLLVL.

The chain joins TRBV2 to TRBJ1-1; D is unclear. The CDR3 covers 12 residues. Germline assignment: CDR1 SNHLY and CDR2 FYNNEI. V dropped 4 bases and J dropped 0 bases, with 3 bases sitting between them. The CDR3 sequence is CASSVVNTEAFF. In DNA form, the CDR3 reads TGTGCCAGCAGTGTTGTGAACACTGAAGCTTTCTTT.

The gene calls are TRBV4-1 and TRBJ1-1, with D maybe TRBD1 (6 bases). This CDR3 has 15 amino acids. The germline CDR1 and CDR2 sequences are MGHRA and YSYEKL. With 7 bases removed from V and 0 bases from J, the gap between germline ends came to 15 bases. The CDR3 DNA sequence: TGCGCCAGCACCCAGGACAGCTGGATGAACACTGAAGCTTTCTTT. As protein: CASTQDSWMNTEAFF.

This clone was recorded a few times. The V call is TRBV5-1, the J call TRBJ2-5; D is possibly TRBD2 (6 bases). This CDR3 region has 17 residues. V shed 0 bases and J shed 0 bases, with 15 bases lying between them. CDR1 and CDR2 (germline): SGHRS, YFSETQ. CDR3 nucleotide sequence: TGCGCCAGCAGCTTGGCCGTAGGGCGGGGAGACCAAGAGACCCAGTACTTC. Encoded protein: CASSLAVGRGDQETQYF.

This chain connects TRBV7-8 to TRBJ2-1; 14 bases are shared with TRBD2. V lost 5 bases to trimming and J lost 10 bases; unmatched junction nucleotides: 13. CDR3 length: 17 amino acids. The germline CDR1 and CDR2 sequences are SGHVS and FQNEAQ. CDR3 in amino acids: CASSPGLAGGFLSEQFF. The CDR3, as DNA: TGTGCCAGCAGCCCCGGACTAGCGGGAGGTTTTTTGTCCGAGCAGTTCTTC.